Described below is a single T cell receptor beta chain sequence and its context. Its antigen is currently unknown. This entry belongs to a study of cytomegalovirus exposure and HLA in healthy donors. Study-level findings and limits: With DRB1 most and HLA-C fewest, TCR association rates differed between HLA loci in a later analysis. Roughly even sequencing depth across donors was the assumption behind the presence/absence analyses. In a later analysis, an Asian-associated ancestry cluster reportedly showed fewer N-insertions than the roughly 700-donor mean.

Primers for the PCR totalled 60 Vbeta and 13 Jbeta. TCRdb's copy holds only in-frame clones and misses some; the assay was immunoSEQ multiplex PCR. The sample has under 85,000 clones, roughly 80% seen once. Healthy bone marrow donors made up the donors. V dropped 2 bases and J dropped 4; count of bases not matched to a gene: 8. From germline, CDR1 is MNHNY and CDR2 SVGAGI (reference sequence). The CDR3 contains 16 residues. The sample taken for sequencing was PBMCs. The receptor was isolated from a young woman in good health and CMV-seropositive. The chain recombines TRBV6-6 with TRBJ2-1; 7 nucleotides align to TRBD2. For the CDR3, the DNA is TGTGCCAGCAGTTACGGCCGGGAGGCCCAATACAATGAGCAGTTCTTC. This encodes CASSYGREAQYNEQFF.